Listed here are 8 T cell receptor beta chains from one sample, sequenced in a study of human versus mouse CDR3 diversity and MHC coevolution. TCRdb's table, derived via immunoSEQ multiplex PCR, lists solely in-frame clones and lacks some. The sample includes about 77,000 clones, roughly 90% of them seen just once. The sequenced sample was naive CD4+ T cells from blood. Subset indicated: CD45RO-negative CD62L-positive naive CD4 T cells. These receptors all come from a person aged 25 to 75 in good health.

The V gene is TRBV5-6, the J gene TRBJ2-5; 7 nucleotides match TRBD2. Trimming removed 3 bases from V and 5 bases from J; junction bases left unmatched: 13. The germline V gene has CDR1 SGHDT and CDR2 YYEEEE. CDR3 length equals 16 residues. CDR3 sequence reads: CASSSWVGGPGETQYF. As DNA, the CDR3 is TGTGCCAGCAGCTCGTGGGTGGGAGGGCCGGGTGAGACCCAGTACTTC.

V gene TRBV19 combines with J gene TRBJ1-1; D is unclear. Trimming removed 7 bases from V and 0 bases from J, with 9 bases in between. The CDR3 is 13 amino acids. Looked up from germline, CDR1 is LNHDA and CDR2 is SQIVND (reference sequence). Written as DNA, the CDR3 is TGTGCCAGTAAGCGGCGGCTGAACACTGAAGCTTTCTTT. This gives the protein CASKRRLNTEAFF.

This sequence joins TRBV5-1 and TRBJ1-1; perhaps TRBD1 as D (6 bases). Trimming pared 3 bases from V and 3 bases from J, leaving 12 bases between. The CDR3 is 14 amino acids. The germline gives CDR1 SGHRS, CDR2 YFSETQ. CDR3 in DNA: TGCGCCAGCAGCTCCACAGGGATCCACACTGAAGCTTTCTTT. Amino acids: CASSSTGIHTEAFF.

The chain carries TRBV4-1 and TRBJ2-1; D is unclear. Germline lookup yields CDR1 MGHRA and CDR2 YSYEKL. CDR3 length equals 14 residues. Trimming cost V 7 bases and J 6 bases, with 16 bases left between them. CDR3 residues: CASTAVARSNEQFF. Here the CDR3 DNA reads TGCGCCAGCACCGCAGTGGCACGGAGCAATGAGCAGTTCTTC.

The chain combines TRBV19 with TRBJ1-6; D is perhaps TRBD1 (6 bases). V was pared by 8 bases and J by 7 bases, with 12 bases between. The germline gives CDR1 LNHDA, CDR2 SQIVND (reference sequence). The CDR3 runs to 13 residues. Here the CDR3 DNA reads TGTGCCAGTCACCGGACAGAAAATTCACCCCTCCACTTT. Translation gives CASHRTENSPLHF.

This chain's CDR3 is CASSLGQRYEQYF. CDR3 nucleotides: TGTGCCAGCAGTTTGGGACAAAGATACGAGCAGTACTTC. The V call is TRBV27, the J call TRBJ2-7; TRBD1 might be the D (6 bases). This CDR3 has 13 residues. The germline V gene has CDR1 MNHEY and CDR2 SMNVEV (reference sequence). Trimming shortened V by 3 bases and J by 4 bases, and 10 bases separated the two germline ends.

This chain joins TRBV7-8 and TRBJ2-3; D is perhaps TRBD2 (5 bases). The CDR3 is 13 residues long. Trimming removed 4 bases at V and 3 bases at J, with 8 bases between. Germline assignment: CDR1 SGHVS and CDR2 FQNEAQ. The CDR3 DNA follows: TGTGCCAGCAGCTCCAGGACTACAGATACGCAGTATTTT. Amino acid sequence: CASSSRTTDTQYF.

Concerning this clone itself: No conserved phenylalanine or tryptophan is present at the end of the CDR3, so a read error is the likely explanation. The chain combines TRBV30 with TRBJ2-7, with a weak D call TRBD2 (5 bases). The germline V gene has CDR1 GTSNPN and CDR2 SVGIG (reference sequence). Trimming removed 2 bases at V and 7 bases at J, with 12 bases between. The CDR3 has 12 amino acids. CDR3 sequence (DNA): TGTGCCTGGAGTAGGTCCCGGGGAGAGCAGTACCTC. It is translated as CAWSRSRGEQYL.